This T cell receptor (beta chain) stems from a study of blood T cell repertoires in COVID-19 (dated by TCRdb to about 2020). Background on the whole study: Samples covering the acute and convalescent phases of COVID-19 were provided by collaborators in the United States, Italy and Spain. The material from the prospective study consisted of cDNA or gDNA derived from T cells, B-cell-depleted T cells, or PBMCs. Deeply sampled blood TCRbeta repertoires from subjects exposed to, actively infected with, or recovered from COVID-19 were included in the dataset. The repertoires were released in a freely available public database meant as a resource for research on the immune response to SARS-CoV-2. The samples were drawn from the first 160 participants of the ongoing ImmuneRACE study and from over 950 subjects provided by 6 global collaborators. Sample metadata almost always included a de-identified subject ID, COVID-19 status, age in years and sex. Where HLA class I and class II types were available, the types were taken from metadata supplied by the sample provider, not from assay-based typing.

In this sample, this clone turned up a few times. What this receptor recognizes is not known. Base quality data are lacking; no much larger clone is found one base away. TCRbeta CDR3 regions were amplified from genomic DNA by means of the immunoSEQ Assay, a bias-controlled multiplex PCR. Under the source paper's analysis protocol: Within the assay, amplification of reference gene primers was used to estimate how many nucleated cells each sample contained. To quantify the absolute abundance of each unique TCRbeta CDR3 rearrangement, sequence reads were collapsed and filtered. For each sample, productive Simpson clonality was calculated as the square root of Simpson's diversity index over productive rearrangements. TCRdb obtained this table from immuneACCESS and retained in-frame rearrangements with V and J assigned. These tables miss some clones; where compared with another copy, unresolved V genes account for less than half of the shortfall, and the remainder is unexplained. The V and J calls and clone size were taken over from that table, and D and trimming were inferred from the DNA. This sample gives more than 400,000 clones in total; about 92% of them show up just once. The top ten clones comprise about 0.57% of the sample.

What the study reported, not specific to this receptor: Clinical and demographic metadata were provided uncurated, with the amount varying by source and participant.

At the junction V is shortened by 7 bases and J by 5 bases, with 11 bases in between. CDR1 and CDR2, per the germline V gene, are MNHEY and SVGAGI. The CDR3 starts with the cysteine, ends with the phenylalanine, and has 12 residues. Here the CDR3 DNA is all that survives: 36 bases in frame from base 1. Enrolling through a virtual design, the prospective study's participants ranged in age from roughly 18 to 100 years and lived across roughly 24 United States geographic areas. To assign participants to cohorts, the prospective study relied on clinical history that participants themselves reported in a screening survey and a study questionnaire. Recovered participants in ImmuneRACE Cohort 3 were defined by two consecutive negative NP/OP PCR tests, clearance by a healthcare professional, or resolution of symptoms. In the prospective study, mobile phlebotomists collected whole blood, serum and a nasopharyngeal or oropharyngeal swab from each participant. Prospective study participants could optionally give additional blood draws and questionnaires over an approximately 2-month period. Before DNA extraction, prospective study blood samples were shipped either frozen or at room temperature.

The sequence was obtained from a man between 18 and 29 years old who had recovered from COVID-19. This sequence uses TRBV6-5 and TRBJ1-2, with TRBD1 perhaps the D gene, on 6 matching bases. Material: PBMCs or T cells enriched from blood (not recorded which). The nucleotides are TGTGCCAGCATCCTCAGGGGATATGGCTACACCTTC. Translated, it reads CASILRGYGYTF.